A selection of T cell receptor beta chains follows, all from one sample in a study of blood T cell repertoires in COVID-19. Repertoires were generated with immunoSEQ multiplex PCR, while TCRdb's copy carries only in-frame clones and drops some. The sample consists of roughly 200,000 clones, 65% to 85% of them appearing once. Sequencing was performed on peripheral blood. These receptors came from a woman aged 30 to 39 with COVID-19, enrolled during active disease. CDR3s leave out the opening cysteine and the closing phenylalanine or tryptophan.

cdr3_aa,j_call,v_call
ASSEGGESNEQF,TRBJ2-1,TRBV6-5
ASSLTGGRGSPLH,TRBJ1-6,TRBV7-3
ASASGRSSSYNEQF,TRBJ2-1,TRBV19
ASSFETANSPLH,TRBJ1-6,TRBV6-5
ASSLREAF,TRBJ1-1,TRBV7-8
ASSSDRVSNEKLF,TRBJ1-4,TRBV6-5
ASSQGVSGRSQF,TRBJ2-1,TRBV14
ASSLDRNEAF,TRBJ1-1,TRBV5-1
AKGDRGGGYT,TRBJ1-2,TRBV2
ASSLGGTASGNTIY,TRBJ1-3,TRBV5-4
ASSLGSGTSNYGYT,TRBJ1-2,TRBV5-6